The 9 T cell receptor beta chains in this list originate from one sample, sequenced in a study of regulatory T cells in long-lasting Graves disease. Noted time point: newly diagnosed GD, antithyroid drugs for less than 3 months. The TCR library was made from RNA that had been extracted from PBMCs in TRIzol. In building TCR beta libraries, iRepertoire HTBI primers were used together with Arm-PCR of CDR3 regions. One entry per CDR3 protein, called by TCRdb with MiXCR from the multiplex PCR reads. The sample shows hundreds of thousands of distinct CDR3 sequences, about 16% of them seen only once. The sequenced sample was peripheral blood mononuclear cells (PBMCs), obtained at new diagnosis, from a patient treated with antithyroid drugs. Receptors originate from a female donor with Graves disease.

Points on this clonotype: A read error likely explains this, since a far larger clone differs by one base. V is TRBV6-1 and J is TRBJ2-7, with D possibly TRBD2 on 5 matching bases. This CDR3 comprises 16 residues. Germline CDR1 is MNHNS and CDR2 is SASEGT. Trimming removed 5 bases at V and 2 bases at J, with 19 bases between. CDR3 bases: TGTGCCAGCAGTCCGAACCCCGGGATTAGTGCCTACGAGCAGTACTTC. Its translation: CASSPNPGISAYEQYF.

This clonotype was observed many times. The V call is TRBV15, the J call TRBJ2-1; 10 nucleotides match TRBD2. The germline V gene encodes CDR1 LNHNV and CDR2 YYDKDF (reference sequence). J was trimmed by 8 bases and V by 5 bases; bases with no gene match: 15. The CDR3 sequence is 17 residues long. The CDR3 here is CATSVYFGLAGDDEQFF. The CDR3 bases are TGTGCCACCAGCGTTTATTTCGGGCTAGCGGGGGATGATGAGCAGTTCTTC.

The V call is TRBV6-1, the J call TRBJ2-7, with D possibly being TRBD2 (6 bases). This CDR3 has 13 residues. In germline, CDR1 is MNHNS, CDR2 SASEGT. The V end was cut by 8 bases, the J end by 0 bases, with 11 bases between. The CDR3 protein is CASGRDFSYEQYF. CDR3 DNA sequence: TGTGCCAGCGGCCGGGACTTCTCCTACGAGCAGTACTTC.

The rearrangement links TRBV9 to TRBJ2-3, with D tentatively TRBD1 (5 bases). Between the trimmed V and J ends, which lost 2 bases and 0 bases, there was a span of 22 bases. CDR1 SGDLS and CDR2 YYNGEE come from the germline V gene. The CDR3 extends over 19 amino acids. CDR3 DNA sequence: TGTGCCAGCAGCGTTCAGGGTAGCACAGCAATAGCTAGCACAGATACGCAGTATTTT. Amino acids: CASSVQGSTAIASTDTQYF.

In its sample, this clonotype was seen many times. V and J are TRBV2 and TRBJ2-7; 7 bases are shared with TRBD2. CDR1 is SNHLY, CDR2 FYNNEI, per germline. Trimming cost V 3 bases and J 4 bases; bases outside gene matches: 6. The CDR3 contains 14 residues. This chain's CDR3 is CASSDQAGGYEQYF. The CDR3 DNA reads TGTGCCAGCAGTGATCAGGCCGGGGGGTACGAGCAGTACTTC.

This clonotype has at least ten counts. The chain employs TRBV10-3 and TRBJ1-5; D possibly corresponds to TRBD1 (6 bases). Per the germline V gene, CDR1 is ENHRY and CDR2 is SYGVKD. V dropped 0 bases and J dropped 0 bases, with 9 bases sitting between them. The CDR3 spans 16 residues. CDR3 sequence: CAISESRGNSNQPQHF. CDR3 DNA sequence: TGTGCCATCAGTGAGTCCAGGGGAAATAGCAATCAGCCCCAGCATTTT.

This clonotype was picked up many times. The chain links TRBV10-3 to TRBJ1-5; the D is unclear. With 6 bases removed from V and 0 bases from J, the gap between germline ends came to 6 bases. The germline V gene has CDR1 ENHRY and CDR2 SYGVKD. This CDR3 comprises 13 residues. The CDR3 spells CAISPSSNQPQHF. CDR3 coding DNA: TGTGCCATCAGCCCTAGTAGCAATCAGCCCCAGCATTTT.

In this sample, this clonotype turned up many times. The chain employs TRBV6-1 and TRBJ1-1, with 8 bases that match TRBD1. J lost 4 bases, V lost 2 bases, and 9 bases had no gene match. The CDR3 spans 16 residues. Germline assignment: CDR1 MNHNS and CDR2 SASEGT. The CDR3 sequence: CASSEIEGQGSTEAFF. DNA of the CDR3: TGTGCCAGCAGTGAAATTGAAGGACAGGGAAGCACTGAAGCTTTCTTT.

This clonotype was observed many times. The chain links TRBV4-1 to TRBJ2-5; D is uncertain. Per germline, CDR1 MGHRA and CDR2 YSYEKL. The V end lost 1 base, the J end lost 2 bases, and 14 bases lay between the germline ends. The CDR3 extends over 16 amino acids. The CDR3 DNA is TGCGCCAGCAGCCAAGTCGACTCCAGGATTCAAGAGACCCAGTACTTC. Residues: CASSQVDSRIQETQYF.